The source of this T cell receptor (beta chain) is a study of T cell changes during pregnancy in multiple sclerosis. The CDR3 length is 15 residues. Germline assignment: CDR1 KGHSH and CDR2 LQKENI. V gave up 3 bases and J gave up 1 base, with 12 bases separating them. Profiled with immunoSEQ multiplex PCR; TCRdb holds only in-frame clones, not every one. The table has tens of thousands of clones, around 92% seen once. The source was CD4+ T cells from peripheral blood mononuclear cells, collected after pregnancy. The TCR comes from a female donor in good health, enrolled as a control in a pregnancy study. V usage is TRBV18 and J usage is TRBJ1-1; possible D gene TRBD1, 6 bases. The CDR3 bases are TGTGCCAGCTCACCGTTGGACAGCAAGAACACTGAAGCTTTCTTT. This sequence encodes CASSPLDSKNTEAFF.